The sample holds many counts of the clone carrying this T cell receptor beta chain. TCRdb processed the 5' RACE reads anew with MiXCR; each CDR3 protein has one entry. The top ten clones hold around 24% of a sample with about 340,000 distinct CDR3 sequences, 3% to 4.5% of them seen once. This entry is derived from a study of T cells after yellow fever vaccination. The CDR3 totals 12 residues. Trimming shortened V by 2 bases and J by 10 bases, and 12 bases separated the two germline ends. CDR1 is GTSNPN, CDR2 SVGIG, per germline (reference sequence). The TCR originated in a man in his late teens or twenties who received the YFV17D yellow fever vaccine. This chain links TRBV30 with TRBJ1-5; D gene ambiguous. This sample comprised PBMCs, obtained 5 days after the yellow fever booster vaccination. CDR3 residues: CAWSREAGPQHF. CDR3 sequence (DNA): TGTGCCTGGAGTAGGGAGGCTGGACCCCAGCATTTT.